A single sample is the source of the 14 T cell receptor beta chains below, sequenced in a study of T cell responses to AZD1222 COVID-19 vaccine. The method was immunoSEQ multiplex PCR; TCRdb's version includes in-frame clones alone and lacks a portion of them. The sample lists about 94,000 clones; less than 85% were seen once. This specimen was peripheral blood, taken 28 days after the second AZD1222 dose. All receptors come from an adult who received the AZD1222 COVID-19 vaccine.

V gene TRBV10-3 combines with J gene TRBJ1-1, with unresolved D. There are 17 residues in the CDR3. The ends were cut back, 0 bases at V and 1 base at J, with 15 bases in the middle. Germline loops: CDR1 ENHRY, CDR2 SYGVKD. The CDR3 reads CAISESASWSWNTEAFF. In DNA, the CDR3 is TGTGCCATCAGTGAGTCCGCGAGTTGGTCATGGAACACTGAAGCTTTCTTT.

The chain recombines TRBV4-1 with TRBJ2-1; the D is unclear. V was clipped by 3 bases and J by 7 bases, with 19 bases between them. The CDR3 sequence is 16 residues long. CDR1 and CDR2 (germline): MGHRA, YSYEKL. The CDR3 bases are TGCGCCAGCAGCCAGCCCGGGCTATCAGGTAGGAATGAGCAGTTCTTC. Translation: CASSQPGLSGRNEQFF.

J is TRBJ1-5 and V is TRBV7-2, with no clear D. The CDR3 spans 13 residues. The V end lost 1 base, the J end lost 6 bases, and 7 bases lay between the germline ends. CDR1 is SGHTA and CDR2 is FQGNSA in the germline V gene. The CDR3 nucleotides read TGTGCCAGCAGCTTAGGAGTGTCTCAGCCCCAGCATTTT. Translated, it gives CASSLGVSQPQHF.

This rearrangement joins TRBV19 to TRBJ1-1, with D perhaps matching TRBD1 (5 bases). The CDR3 sequence is 13 residues long. V dropped 3 bases and J dropped 0 bases, with 5 bases sitting between them. Per the germline V gene, CDR1 is LNHDA and CDR2 is SQIVND (reference sequence). CDR3 in amino acids: CASSIRVNTEAFF. The CDR3 DNA sequence: TGTGCCAGTAGTATCAGGGTGAACACTGAAGCTTTCTTT.

The DNA of the CDR3 is TGTGCCACCAGTGAACATACAGGATCCGAGCCTTATAGCAATCAGCCCCAGCATTTT. This encodes CATSEHTGSEPYSNQPQHF. The chain carries TRBV24-1 and TRBJ1-5; possible D gene TRBD1, 5 bases. This CDR3 is built from 19 residues. Between the trimmed V and J ends, which lost 4 bases and 0 bases, there was a span of 21 bases. Germline V gives CDR1 KGHDR, CDR2 SFDVKD.

V is TRBV5-1 and J is TRBJ2-2; D could derive from TRBD1 or TRBD2 (5 bases each). The CDR3 length is 13 residues. Germline CDR1 is SGHRS and CDR2 is YFSETQ. The V end lost 9 bases, the J end lost 6 bases, and 15 bases lay between the germline ends. CDR3: CATGDGIAGELFF. CDR3 bases: TGCGCCACCGGGGACGGGATAGCCGGGGAGCTGTTTTTT.

The chain has TRBV18 and TRBJ1-3, with 7 bases matching TRBD1. V lost 0 bases and J lost 1; bases outside the gene matches: 0. CDR1 and CDR2 (germline): KGHSH, LQKENI. This CDR3 spans 15 amino acids. In nucleotides, the CDR3 is TGTGCCAGCTCACCACCGACAGGGTCTGGAAACACCATATATTTT. Translation gives CASSPPTGSGNTIYF.

J is TRBJ2-7 and V is TRBV14; D perhaps matches TRBD2 (6 bases). The CDR3 length is 16 residues. The V end was cut by 3 bases, the J end by 1 base, with 16 bases between. Germline assignment: CDR1 SGHDN and CDR2 FVKESK. In nucleotides, the CDR3 is TGTGCCAGCAGCCAGACCTGGGCGGGAAGGTCCTACGAGCAGTACTTC. Translated, it gives CASSQTWAGRSYEQYF.

Written as DNA, the CDR3 is TGCGCCAGCAGCTTGGCCCTCGCGGGAGGGCCAGATACGCAGTATTTT. Translating it yields CASSLALAGGPDTQYF. J is TRBJ2-3 and V is TRBV5-1, with 9 bases lining up with TRBD2. The germline CDR1 and CDR2 sequences are SGHRS and YFSETQ. This CDR3 region has 16 residues. After removal of 0 bases from V and 4 bases from J, the junction contained 6 bases not matched to a gene.

This chain joins TRBV6-5 and TRBJ1-3, with D unresolved. The germline gives CDR1 MNHEY, CDR2 SVGAGI. The CDR3 spans 16 residues. V gave up 2 bases and J gave up 0 bases, with 11 bases separating them. For the CDR3, the DNA is TGTGCCAGCAGTTACCCCCAGGAGATCTCTGGAAACACCATATATTTT. It specifies CASSYPQEISGNTIYF.

The chain couples TRBV7-9 to TRBJ2-3; 11 bases agree with TRBD2. Trimming at V came to 9 bases and at J to 6 bases, leaving 8 bases not matched to a gene. Germline values: CDR1 SEHNR, CDR2 FQNEAQ (reference sequence). The CDR3 has 14 residues. CDR3 loop: CASLAGGDWDTQYF. The DNA of the CDR3 is TGTGCCAGTCTAGCGGGAGGTGATTGGGATACGCAGTATTTT.

The chain is built from TRBV10-1 and TRBJ2-2; a weak D match, TRBD2 (6 bases). This CDR3 region has 14 residues. CDR1 and CDR2 from the germline V gene are WNHNN and SYGVQD (reference sequence). V gave up 4 bases and J gave up 0 bases, with 6 bases separating them. CDR3 bases: TGCGCCAGCAGTGGACTAGCGAACACCGGGGAGCTGTTTTTT. Its translation is CASSGLANTGELFF.

The chain couples TRBV15 to TRBJ2-5; 9 bases are a match to TRBD2. Per the germline V gene, CDR1 is LNHNV and CDR2 is YYDKDF (reference sequence). The V segment lost 5 bases and the J segment 5 bases; nucleotides outside the gene matches: 15. The CDR3 is made up of 17 amino acids. The DNA for the CDR3 is TGTGCCACCAGCCCCCTCCTAGGAATAGCGGGAGTCGAGACCCAGTACTTC. Its translation: CATSPLLGIAGVETQYF.

V usage is TRBV4-3 and J usage is TRBJ2-2; TRBD2 might be the D (5 bases). Germline V gives CDR1 LGHNA, CDR2 YSLEER. The CDR3 spans 19 residues. Trimming removed 5 bases at V and 2 bases at J, with 24 bases between. The CDR3 spells CASSGELGRTRSNTGELFF. The CDR3 DNA is TGCGCCAGCAGCGGGGAGCTCGGCAGGACCCGTTCCAACACCGGGGAGCTGTTTTTT.